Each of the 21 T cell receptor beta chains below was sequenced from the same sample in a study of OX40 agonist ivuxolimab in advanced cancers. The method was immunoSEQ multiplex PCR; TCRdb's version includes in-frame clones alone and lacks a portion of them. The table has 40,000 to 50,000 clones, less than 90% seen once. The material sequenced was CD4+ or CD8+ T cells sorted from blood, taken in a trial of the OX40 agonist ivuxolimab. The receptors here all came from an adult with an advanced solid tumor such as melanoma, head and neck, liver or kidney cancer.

CDR3 sequence reads: CASRTGAYEQYF. The CDR3 DNA is TGCGCCAGCAGAACCGGGGCCTACGAGCAGTACTTC. The chain recombines TRBV5-1 with TRBJ2-7, with a tentative D call TRBD2 (5 bases). The germline CDR1 and CDR2 sequences are SGHRS and YFSETQ. This CDR3 is 12 amino acids long. V lost 5 bases and J 2 bases, leaving 8 bases between the germline ends.

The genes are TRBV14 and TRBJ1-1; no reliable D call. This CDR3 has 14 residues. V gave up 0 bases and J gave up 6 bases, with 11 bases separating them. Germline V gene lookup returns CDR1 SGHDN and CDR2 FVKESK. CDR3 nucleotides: TGTGCCAGCAGCCAAGATCGAGACCCCTCTGAAGCTTTCTTT. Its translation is CASSQDRDPSEAFF.

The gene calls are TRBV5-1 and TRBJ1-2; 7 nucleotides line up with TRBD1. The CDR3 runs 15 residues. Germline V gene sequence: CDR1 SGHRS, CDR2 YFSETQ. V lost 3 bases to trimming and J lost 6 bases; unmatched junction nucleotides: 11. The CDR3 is CASSSFRGSPDGYTF. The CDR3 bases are TGCGCCAGCAGCTCCTTCAGGGGGTCGCCGGATGGCTACACCTTC.

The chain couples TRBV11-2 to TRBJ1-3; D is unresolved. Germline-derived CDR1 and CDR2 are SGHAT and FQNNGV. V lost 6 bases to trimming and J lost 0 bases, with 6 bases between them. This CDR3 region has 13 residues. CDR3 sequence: CASRPVSGNTIYF. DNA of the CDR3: TGTGCCAGCAGACCAGTCTCTGGAAACACCATATATTTT.

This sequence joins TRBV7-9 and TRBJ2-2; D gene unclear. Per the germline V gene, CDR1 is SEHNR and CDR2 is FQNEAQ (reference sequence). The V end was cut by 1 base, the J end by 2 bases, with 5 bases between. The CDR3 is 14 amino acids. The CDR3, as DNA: TGTGCCAGCAGCTTAGTGTATAACACCGGGGAGCTGTTTTTT. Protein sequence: CASSLVYNTGELFF. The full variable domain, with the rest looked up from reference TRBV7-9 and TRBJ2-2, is DTGVSQNPRHKITKRGQNVTFRCDPISEHNRLYWYRQTLGQGPEFLTYFQNEAQLEKSRLLSDRFSAERPKGSFSTLEIQRTEQGDSAMYLCASSLVYNTGELFFGEGSRLTVL.

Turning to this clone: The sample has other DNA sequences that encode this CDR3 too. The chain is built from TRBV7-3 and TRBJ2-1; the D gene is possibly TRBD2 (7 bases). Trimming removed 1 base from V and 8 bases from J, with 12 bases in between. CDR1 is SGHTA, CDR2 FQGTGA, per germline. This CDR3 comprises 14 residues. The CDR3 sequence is CASSLIGGVHEQFF. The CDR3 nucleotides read TGTGCCAGCAGCTTAATAGGGGGGGTCCATGAGCAGTTCTTC.

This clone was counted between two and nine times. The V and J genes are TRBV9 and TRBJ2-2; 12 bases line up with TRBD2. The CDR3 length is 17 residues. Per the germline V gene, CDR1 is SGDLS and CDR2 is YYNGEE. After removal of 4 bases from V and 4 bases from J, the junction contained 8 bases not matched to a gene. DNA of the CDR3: TGTGCCAGCAGCTCCACGACTAGCGGGGGTCCCACCGGGGAGCTGTTTTTT. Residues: CASSSTTSGGPTGELFF.

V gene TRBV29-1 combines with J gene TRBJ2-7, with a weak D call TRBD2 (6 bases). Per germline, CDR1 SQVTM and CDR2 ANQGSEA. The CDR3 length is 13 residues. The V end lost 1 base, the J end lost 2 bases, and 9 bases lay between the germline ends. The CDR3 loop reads CSVEGDSPYEQYF. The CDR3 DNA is TGCAGCGTTGAAGGGGACTCCCCCTACGAGCAGTACTTC.

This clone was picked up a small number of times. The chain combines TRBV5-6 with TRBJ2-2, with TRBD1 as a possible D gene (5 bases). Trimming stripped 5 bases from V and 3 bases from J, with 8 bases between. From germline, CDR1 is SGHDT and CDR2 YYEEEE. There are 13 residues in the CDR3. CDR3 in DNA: TGTGCCAGCAGTAAGGGGTACACCGGGGAGCTGTTTTTT. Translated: CASSKGYTGELFF.

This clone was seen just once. The CDR3 coding sequence is TGTGCCACCAGCAGCAGAAGGAACACTGAAGCTTTCTTT. Translation gives CATSSRRNTEAFF. This chain links TRBV15 with TRBJ1-1, with D hard to call. Germline CDR1 is LNHNV and CDR2 is YYDKDF (reference sequence). The germline V and J ends were trimmed by 3 bases and 1 base, with 6 bases remaining between them. This CDR3 region has 13 residues.

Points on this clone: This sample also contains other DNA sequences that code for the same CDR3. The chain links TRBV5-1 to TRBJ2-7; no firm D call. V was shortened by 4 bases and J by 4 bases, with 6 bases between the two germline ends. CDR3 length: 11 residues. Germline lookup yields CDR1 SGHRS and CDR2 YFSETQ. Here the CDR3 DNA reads TGCGCCAGCAGCCCCGGTTACGAGCAGTACTTC. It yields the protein CASSPGYEQYF.

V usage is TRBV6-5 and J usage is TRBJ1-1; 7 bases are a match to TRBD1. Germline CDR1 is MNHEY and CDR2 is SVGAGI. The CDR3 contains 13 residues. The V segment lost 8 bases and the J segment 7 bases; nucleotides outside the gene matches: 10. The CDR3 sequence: CASGRGGMSEAFF. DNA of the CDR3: TGTGCCAGCGGTAGAGGGGGCATGAGTGAAGCTTTCTTT.

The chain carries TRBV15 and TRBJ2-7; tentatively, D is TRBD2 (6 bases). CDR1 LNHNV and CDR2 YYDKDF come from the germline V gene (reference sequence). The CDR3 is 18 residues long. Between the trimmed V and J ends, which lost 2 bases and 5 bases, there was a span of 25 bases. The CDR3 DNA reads TGTGCCACCAGCAGAACCCTTAACCCCCCGGCGGAGGGAGACGAGCAGTACTTC. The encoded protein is CATSRTLNPPAEGDEQYF.

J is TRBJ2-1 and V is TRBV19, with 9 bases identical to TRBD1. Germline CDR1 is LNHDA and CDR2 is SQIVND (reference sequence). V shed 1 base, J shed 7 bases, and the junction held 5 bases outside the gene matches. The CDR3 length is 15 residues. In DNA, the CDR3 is TGTGCCAGTAGTATAGTACAGGGGGCTAGAAATGAGCAGTTCTTC. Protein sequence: CASSIVQGARNEQFF.

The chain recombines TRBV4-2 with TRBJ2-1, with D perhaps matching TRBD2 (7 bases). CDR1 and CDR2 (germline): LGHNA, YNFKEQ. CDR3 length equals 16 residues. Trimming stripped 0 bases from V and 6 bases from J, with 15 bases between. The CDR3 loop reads CASSQEIEGGLNEQFF. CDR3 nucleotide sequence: TGTGCCAGCAGCCAAGAGATTGAGGGGGGGCTCAATGAGCAGTTCTTC.

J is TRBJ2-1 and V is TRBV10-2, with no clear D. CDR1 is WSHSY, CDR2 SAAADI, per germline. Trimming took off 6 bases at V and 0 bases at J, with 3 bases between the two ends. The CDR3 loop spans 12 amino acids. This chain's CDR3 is CASSHSYNEQFF. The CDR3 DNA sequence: TGCGCCAGCAGCCACTCCTACAATGAGCAGTTCTTC.

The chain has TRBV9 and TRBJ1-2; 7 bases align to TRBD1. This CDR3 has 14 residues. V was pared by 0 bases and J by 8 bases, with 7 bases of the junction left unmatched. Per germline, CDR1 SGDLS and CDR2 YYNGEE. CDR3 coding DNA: TGTGCCAGCAGCGTAGAGACAGGGTTTATCGGCTACACCTTC. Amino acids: CASSVETGFIGYTF. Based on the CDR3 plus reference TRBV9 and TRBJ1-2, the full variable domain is DSGVTQTPKHLITATGQRVTLRCSPRSGDLSVYWYQQSLDQGLQFLIQYYNGEERAKGNILERFSAQQFPDLHSELNLSSLELGDSALYFCASSVETGFIGYTFGSGTRLTVV.

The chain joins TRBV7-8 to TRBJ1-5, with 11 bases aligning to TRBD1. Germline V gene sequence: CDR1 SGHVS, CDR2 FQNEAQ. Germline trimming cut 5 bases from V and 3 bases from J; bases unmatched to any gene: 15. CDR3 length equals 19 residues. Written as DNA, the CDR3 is TGTGCCAGCAGCGAACCGGGACAGGGGGTTCCAATAACCAATCAGCCCCAGCATTTT. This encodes CASSEPGQGVPITNQPQHF.

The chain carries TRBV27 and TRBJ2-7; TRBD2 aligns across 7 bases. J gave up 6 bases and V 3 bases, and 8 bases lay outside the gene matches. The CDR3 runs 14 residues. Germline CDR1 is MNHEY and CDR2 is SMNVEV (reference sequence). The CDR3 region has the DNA TGTGCCAGCAGTTTGGGCGGGAGCCTCCGCGAGCAGTACTTC. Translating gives CASSLGGSLREQYF.

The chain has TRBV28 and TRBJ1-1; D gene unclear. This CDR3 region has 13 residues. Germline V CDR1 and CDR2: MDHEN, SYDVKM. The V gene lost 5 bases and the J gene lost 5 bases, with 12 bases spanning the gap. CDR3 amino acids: CASSHLIWTEAFF. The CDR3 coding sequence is TGTGCCAGCAGTCATCTAATCTGGACTGAAGCTTTCTTT. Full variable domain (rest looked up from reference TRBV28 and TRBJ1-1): DVKVTQSSRYLVKRTGEKVFLECVQDMDHENMFWYRQDPGLGLRLIYFSYDVKMKEKGDIPEGYSVSREKKERFSLILESASTNQTSMYLCASSHLIWTEAFFGQGTRLTVV.

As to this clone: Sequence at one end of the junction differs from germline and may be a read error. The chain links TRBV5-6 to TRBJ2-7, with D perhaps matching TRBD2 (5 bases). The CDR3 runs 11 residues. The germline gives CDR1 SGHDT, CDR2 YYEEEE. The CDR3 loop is CASSLGGLMNF. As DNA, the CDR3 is TGTGCCAGCAGCCTTGGCGGGCTCATGAACTTC. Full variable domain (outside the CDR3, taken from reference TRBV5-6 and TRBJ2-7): DAGVTQSPTHLIKTRGQQVTLRCSPKSGHDTVSWYQQALGQGPQFIFQYYEEEERQRGNFPDRFSGHQFPNYSSELNVNALLLGDSALYLCASSLGGLMNFGPGTRLTVT.